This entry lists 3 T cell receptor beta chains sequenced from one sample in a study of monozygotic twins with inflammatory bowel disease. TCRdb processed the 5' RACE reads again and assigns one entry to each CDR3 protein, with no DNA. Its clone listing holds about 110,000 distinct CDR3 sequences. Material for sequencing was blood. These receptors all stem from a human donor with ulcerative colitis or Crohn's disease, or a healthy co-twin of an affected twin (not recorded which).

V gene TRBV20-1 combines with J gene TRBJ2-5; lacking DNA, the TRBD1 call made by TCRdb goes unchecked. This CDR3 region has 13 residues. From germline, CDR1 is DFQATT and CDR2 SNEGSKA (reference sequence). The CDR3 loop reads CSAPLGWGETQYF.

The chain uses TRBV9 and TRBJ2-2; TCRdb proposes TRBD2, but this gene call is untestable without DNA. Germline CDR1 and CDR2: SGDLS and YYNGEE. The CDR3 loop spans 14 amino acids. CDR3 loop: CASSAGLRPGELFF.

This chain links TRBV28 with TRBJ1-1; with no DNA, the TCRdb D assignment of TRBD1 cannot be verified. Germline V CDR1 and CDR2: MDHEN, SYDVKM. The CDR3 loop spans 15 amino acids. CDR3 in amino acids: CASSLGTDLNTEAFF. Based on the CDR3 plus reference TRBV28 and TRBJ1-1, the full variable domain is DVKVTQSSRYLVKRTGEKVFLECVQDMDHENMFWYRQDPGLGLRLIYFSYDVKMKEKGDIPEGYSVSREKKERFSLILESASTNQTSMYLCASSLGTDLNTEAFFGQGTRLTVV.